This T cell receptor (beta chain) was identified during a study of blood T cell repertoires in COVID-19. About the study: The United States, Italy and Spain supplied acute and convalescent COVID-19 samples.

Looked up from germline, CDR1 is SGHAT and CDR2 is FQNNGV. V lost 2 bases and J lost 4, with 17 bases in between. The CDR3 length is 16 residues. This clone is a singleton in its sample. Libraries were prepared by immunoSEQ multiplex PCR; TCRdb keeps only in-frame clonotypes and omits some of them. The sample has roughly 250,000 clones, approximately 80% seen once. The gene calls are TRBV11-2 and TRBJ1-2; D uncertain. The TCR comes from a woman aged 70-85 years with acute or convalescent COVID-19. Material: peripheral blood. Here the CDR3 reads CASSLIAIQRTYGYTF. In DNA form, the CDR3 reads TGTGCCAGCAGCTTAATTGCCATACAGAGAACCTATGGCTACACCTTC.